These 7 T cell receptor beta chains came from one sample sequenced in a study of shared clonotypes between healthy human individuals. The repertoire was sequenced with immunoSEQ multiplex PCR; TCRdb's copy has only in-frame clones and lacks some. The sample holds approximately 620,000 clones; almost 97% are singletons and the top ten take approximately 0.057%. Sequencing input: naive CD4+ T cells sorted from blood. Subset here: CD45RA+ positively selected. These receptors all come from a woman aged 25 to 39 in good health.

The gene calls are TRBV19 and TRBJ1-2; D remains ambiguous. The CDR3 is 13 residues long. V dropped 6 bases and J dropped 6 bases, with 14 bases sitting between them. Germline V gene data show CDR1 as LNHDA and CDR2 as SQIVND (reference sequence). The CDR3 DNA reads as TGTGCCAGTAGACGACCCCCGTCAAATGGCTACACCTTC. This gives the protein CASRRPPSNGYTF.

The chain uses TRBV7-9 and TRBJ2-1, with D tentatively TRBD2 (6 bases). The V end was cut by 5 bases, the J end by 4 bases, with 12 bases between. Germline loops: CDR1 SEHNR, CDR2 FQNEAQ (reference sequence). This CDR3 has 14 amino acids. The CDR3 reads CASSTGRDYNEQFF. The CDR3 DNA follows: TGTGCCAGCAGCACCGGGCGGGATTACAATGAGCAGTTCTTC.

The chain is built from TRBV2 and TRBJ2-5, with 9 bases that match TRBD1. Germline loops: CDR1 SNHLY, CDR2 FYNNEI. This CDR3 is built from 16 residues. Trimming cost V 7 bases and J 9 bases; bases outside gene matches: 18. Here the CDR3 DNA reads TGTGCCAGCACCTCGCCCCGGGACAGGGTGAAAGGAGCCCAGTACTTC. Translating gives CASTSPRDRVKGAQYF.

The chain employs TRBV7-8 and TRBJ2-1; D gene unclear. The V gene's germline CDR1 is SGHVS and CDR2 FQNEAQ. This CDR3 is built from 16 residues. Trimming removed 6 bases from V and 4 bases from J, with 19 bases in between. CDR3: CASSSRYKPGYNEQFF. Written as DNA, the CDR3 is TGTGCCAGCAGTTCACGCTATAAGCCTGGATACAATGAGCAGTTCTTC. Using reference TRBV7-8 and TRBJ2-1 for the parts outside the CDR3, the full variable domain is GAGVSQSPRYKVAKRGQDVALRCDPISGHVSLFWYQQALGQGPEFLTYFQNEAQLDKSGLPSDRFFAERPEGSVSTLKIQRTQQEDSAVYLCASSSRYKPGYNEQFFGPGTRLTVL.

The rearrangement uses TRBV5-1 and TRBJ2-7; D is ambiguous. Trimming left V 0 bases short and J 1 base short, with 11 bases between. The CDR3 sequence is 15 residues long. From germline, CDR1 is SGHRS and CDR2 YFSETQ. Written as DNA, the CDR3 is TGCGCCAGCAGCTTGGCCACTACACCATCCTACGAGCAGTACTTC. Its translation: CASSLATTPSYEQYF.

The chain carries TRBV5-1 and TRBJ1-2; 7 positions agree with TRBD1. V lost 3 bases and J lost 4; bases outside the gene matches: 3. Germline lookup yields CDR1 SGHRS and CDR2 YFSETQ. The CDR3 has 13 amino acids. The CDR3 is CASSWDSSYGYTF. CDR3 bases: TGCGCCAGCAGCTGGGACAGCAGCTATGGCTACACCTTC.

V is TRBV28 and J is TRBJ2-5, with D tentatively TRBD1 (6 bases). This CDR3 spans 14 amino acids. Trimming stripped 8 bases from V and 3 bases from J, with 16 bases between. CDR1 is MDHEN, CDR2 SYDVKM, per germline. The CDR3: CASYDLQGEETQYF. CDR3 nucleotides: TGTGCCAGCTACGATCTACAGGGTGAAGAGACCCAGTACTTC. The full variable domain, its missing parts supplied by reference TRBV28 and TRBJ2-5, is DVKVTQSSRYLVKRTGEKVFLECVQDMDHENMFWYRQDPGLGLRLIYFSYDVKMKEKGDIPEGYSVSREKKERFSLILESASTNQTSMYLCASYDLQGEETQYFGPGTRLLVL.